Below, one T cell receptor beta chain is given with its context. There are many counts of this clonotype. The antigen this receptor binds is unknown. It has no much larger one-base neighbor in the sample; base qualities were not kept. Sequencing relied on an Illumina HiSeq 1500. Through fastp at Q25 and MiXCR, TCRdb rebuilt clones from the public reads, retaining in-frame beta chains. Entries are consolidated by CDR3 protein sequence, retaining the most common genes and DNA. The sample table lists more than 200,000 distinct CDR3 sequences, roughly 9% of them with a count of one. The top ten clonotypes cover roughly 16% of the sample. These data originate in a study of T cell repertoires in cytomegalovirus infection (dated by TCRdb to the late 2010s). Study-level background: Because public TCR beta signatures pointed to carriage of CMV infection together with the matching HLA type, the HLA type of each donor mattered for the analysis. General findings and caveats noted by the study authors: In the ex vivo response, HLA-C-restricted CMV-specific TCR beta clonotypes were dominant, and in two of eight donors the single most frequent clonotype came from this HLA-C-restricted group. Carriers of CMV infection plus the relevant HLA type were discriminated by the cumulative frequency of public TCR beta family members in the study cohort and in an independent roughly 320-donor cohort.

The V end gives up 7 bases and the J end 9 bases, leaving 15 bases in the junction not matched to a gene. CDR1 and CDR2, looked up from the germline V gene, are MNHNS and SASEGT. From cysteine to phenylalanine, the CDR3 is 15 amino acids long. Solely the CDR3 DNA is kept, with 45 bases framed from the first base. This clonotype was obtained from a human donor in good health (CMV status not recorded). Some clones in this sample may be carry-over from other donors' samples. Sequencing was performed on PBMCs. The rearranged chain carries TRBV6-1 and TRBJ2-5; TRBD1 agrees with 9 junctional bases. The CDR3 protein: CASTSPSGQGRSQYF. In nucleotide form, the sequence is TGTGCCAGCACCTCACCCTCGGGACAGGGTCGGTCCCAGTACTTC.